This T cell receptor (beta chain) was retrieved from a study of blood T cell repertoires in COVID-19. Study-wide context: Samples taken during acute and convalescent COVID-19 were collected in the United States, Italy and Spain. T cells, B-cell-depleted T cells, or PBMCs supplied cDNA or gDNA.

Those enrolled, adults aged roughly 18 to 89 years, came from under 25 US areas. The data were produced by immunoSEQ multiplex PCR, yet TCRdb's version contains in-frame clones alone and is incomplete. Here the sample spans approximately 440,000 clones, around 90% being singletons. The CDR3 length is 14 residues. The germline V gene has CDR1 SGHAT and CDR2 FQNNGV. V was cut by 4 bases and J by 4 bases, with 11 bases left in between. The source is a man aged 18 to 29 who had recovered from COVID-19. V is TRBV11-2 and J is TRBJ1-5, with D possibly TRBD1 on 6 matching bases. Sequenced material: PBMCs or T cells enriched from blood (not recorded which). In DNA form, the CDR3 reads TGTGCCAGCAGCTCGGGACAACCTAATCAGCCCCAGCATTTT. Residues: CASSSGQPNQPQHF. Full variable domain (outside the CDR3, taken from reference TRBV11-2 and TRBJ1-5): EAGVAQSPRYKIIEKRQSVAFWCNPISGHATLYWYQQILGQGPKLLIQFQNNGVVDDSQLPKDRFSAERLKGVDSTLKIQPAKLEDSAVYLCASSSGQPNQPQHFGDGTRLSIL.